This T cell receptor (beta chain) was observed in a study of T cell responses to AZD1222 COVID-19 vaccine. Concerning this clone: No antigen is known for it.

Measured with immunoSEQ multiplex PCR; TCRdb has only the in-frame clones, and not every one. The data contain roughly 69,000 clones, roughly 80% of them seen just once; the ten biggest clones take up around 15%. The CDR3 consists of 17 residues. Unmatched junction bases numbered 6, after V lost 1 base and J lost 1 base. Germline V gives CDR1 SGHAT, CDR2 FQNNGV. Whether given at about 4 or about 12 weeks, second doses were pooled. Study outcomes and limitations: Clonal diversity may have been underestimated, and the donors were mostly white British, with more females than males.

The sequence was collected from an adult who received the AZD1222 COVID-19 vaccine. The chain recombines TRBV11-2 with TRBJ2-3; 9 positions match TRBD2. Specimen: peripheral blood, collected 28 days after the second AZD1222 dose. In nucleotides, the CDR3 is TGTGCCAGCAGCTTAGTGGGTGCTAGCGGGGGCACAGATACGCAGTATTTT. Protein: CASSLVGASGGTDTQYF.